These 27 T cell receptor beta chains share one sample of origin, sequenced in a study of blood T cell repertoires in COVID-19. TCRdb keeps only in-frame clones here, not all; method: immunoSEQ multiplex PCR. The repertoire holds more than 100,000 clones, with around 84% as singletons. Specimen: peripheral blood. The receptors were gathered from a human donor in a cohort sampled during active COVID-19.

The chain links TRBV5-1 to TRBJ2-5; 7 bases fit TRBD1. The CDR3 consists of 15 residues. In germline, CDR1 is SGHRS, CDR2 YFSETQ. V lost 4 bases and J lost 5; bases outside the gene matches: 11. The CDR3 DNA follows: TGCGCCAGCAGCCCCCGAGACAGGGCTAGGGAGACCCAGTACTTC. It yields the protein CASSPRDRARETQYF.

The rearrangement joins TRBV18 to TRBJ2-5; D is perhaps TRBD1 (6 bases). Germline values: CDR1 KGHSH, CDR2 LQKENI. V was trimmed by 6 bases and J by 3 bases, leaving 17 bases between them. The CDR3 consists of 15 residues. CDR3 DNA: TGTGCCAGCTCGAACAGGGTTCGGCATAAAGAGACCCAGTACTTC. Translating gives CASSNRVRHKETQYF.

The chain has TRBV5-1 and TRBJ2-1; 13 nucleotides match TRBD2. V lost 4 bases and J lost 4; bases outside the gene matches: 2. This CDR3 has 15 residues. Per germline, CDR1 SGHRS and CDR2 YFSETQ. The CDR3 protein is CASSGTSGAYNEQFF. CDR3 DNA sequence: TGCGCCAGCAGCGGGACTAGCGGGGCGTACAATGAGCAGTTCTTC. Using reference TRBV5-1 and TRBJ2-1 for the parts outside the CDR3, the full variable domain is KAGVTQTPRYLIKTRGQQVTLSCSPISGHRSVSWYQQTPGQGLQFLFEYFSETQRNKGNFPGRFSGRQFSNSRSEMNVSTLELGDSALYLCASSGTSGAYNEQFFGPGTRLTVL.

Only one count was recorded for this clone. The chain has TRBV7-8 and TRBJ2-2; a possible D gene is TRBD2 (6 bases). Trimming removed 5 bases at V and 7 bases at J, with 17 bases between. This CDR3 comprises 15 residues. Germline V gives CDR1 SGHVS, CDR2 FQNEAQ. The chain's CDR3 is CASSTSAGRIGELFF. CDR3 sequence (DNA): TGTGCCAGCAGCACCTCGGCAGGGAGGATCGGGGAGCTGTTTTTT. Filled out from reference TRBV7-8 and TRBJ2-2, the complete variable domain reads GAGVSQSPRYKVAKRGQDVALRCDPISGHVSLFWYQQALGQGPEFLTYFQNEAQLDKSGLPSDRFFAERPEGSVSTLKIQRTQQEDSAVYLCASSTSAGRIGELFFGEGSRLTVL.

This rearrangement joins TRBV5-1 to TRBJ2-3, with D unresolved. This CDR3 is 12 amino acids long. The ends were cut back, 7 bases at V and 5 bases at J, with 11 bases in the middle. The germline CDR1 and CDR2 sequences are SGHRS and YFSETQ. CDR3 in amino acids: CASGSLQDTQYF. In DNA form, the CDR3 reads TGCGCCAGCGGCTCATTACAAGATACGCAGTATTTT. Filled out from reference TRBV5-1 and TRBJ2-3, the complete variable domain reads KAGVTQTPRYLIKTRGQQVTLSCSPISGHRSVSWYQQTPGQGLQFLFEYFSETQRNKGNFPGRFSGRQFSNSRSEMNVSTLELGDSALYLCASGSLQDTQYFGPGTRLTVL.

The chain is built from TRBV7-9 and TRBJ2-7, with TRBD2 identical over 8 bases. This CDR3 has 16 amino acids. The J segment lost 2 bases and the V segment lost 3 bases, leaving 9 bases of the junction unmatched. The germline CDR1 and CDR2 sequences are SEHNR and FQNEAQ (reference sequence). CDR3: CASSLVGSGATYEQYF. CDR3 nucleotide sequence: TGTGCCAGCAGCTTGGTGGGTAGCGGGGCAACCTACGAGCAGTACTTC. The full variable domain, rest sourced from reference TRBV7-9 and TRBJ2-7, is DTGVSQNPRHKITKRGQNVTFRCDPISEHNRLYWYRQTLGQGPEFLTYFQNEAQLEKSRLLSDRFSAERPKGSFSTLEIQRTEQGDSAMYLCASSLVGSGATYEQYFGPGTRLTVT.

The chain links TRBV7-3 to TRBJ2-3; 9 positions agree with TRBD2. The CDR3 is 15 amino acids. V was clipped by 6 bases and J by 6 bases; unmatched bases: 10. Germline assignment: CDR1 SGHTA and CDR2 FQGTGA. As DNA, the CDR3 is TGTGCCAGCAGAAACACCGGGACTAGCCGGGATACGCAGTATTTT. It specifies CASRNTGTSRDTQYF.

This clone was counted once. This chain uses TRBV5-1 with TRBJ2-3, with 8 positions matching TRBD1. The CDR3 totals 15 residues. With 0 bases clipped from V and 3 bases from J, the junction kept 3 bases outside the gene matches. The germline gives CDR1 SGHRS, CDR2 YFSETQ. The DNA of the CDR3 is TGCGCCAGCAGCTTGGGGACAGGGTGGACAGATACGCAGTATTTT. It specifies CASSLGTGWTDTQYF.

V is TRBV6-5 and J is TRBJ2-7; TRBD2 matches at 9 bases. J lost 3 bases, V lost 6 bases, and 6 bases had no gene match. Germline V lookup: CDR1 MNHEY, CDR2 SVGAGI. The CDR3 runs to 14 residues. The CDR3 region is CASRTGTSNYEQYF. CDR3 DNA sequence: TGTGCCAGCAGAACCGGGACTAGCAACTACGAGCAGTACTTC.

The chain carries TRBV5-1 and TRBJ1-5; TRBD1 is a possible D gene (6 bases). Germline-derived CDR1 and CDR2 are SGHRS and YFSETQ. The CDR3 totals 14 residues. Trimming took 4 bases from V and 10 from J, leaving 18 bases between them. In DNA form, the CDR3 reads TGCGCCAGCAGCCCGACTGTGGGGGCCCAACCCCAGCATTTT. As protein: CASSPTVGAQPQHF.

J is TRBJ2-6 and V is TRBV29-1; 8 nucleotides line up with TRBD1. The CDR3 length is 18 residues. V dropped 4 bases and J dropped 1; count of bases not matched to a gene: 12. Germline lookup yields CDR1 SQVTM and CDR2 ANQGSEA. CDR3 in DNA: TGCAGCGTTGCTAGTCGGAACAGGGGGTTTTCTGGGGCCAACGTCCTGACTTTC. This sequence encodes CSVASRNRGFSGANVLTF.

The chain carries TRBV29-1 and TRBJ2-7, with 11 positions matching TRBD2. Germline assignment: CDR1 SQVTM and CDR2 ANQGSEA. This CDR3 comprises 13 residues. The junction had 6 bases not matched to a gene; V was cut back by 7 bases and J by 4 bases. CDR3 DNA: TGCAGCGCGGTAGCGGGGGGGAGGTACGAGCAGTACTTC. It specifies CSAVAGGRYEQYF.

The chain joins TRBV5-1 to TRBJ2-1; TRBD2 aligns across 7 bases. The CDR3 length is 15 residues. V lost 1 base, J lost 6 bases, and 7 bases stayed unmatched. Germline V gene lookup returns CDR1 SGHRS and CDR2 YFSETQ. CDR3 DNA sequence: TGCGCCAGCAGCTTGTACAGCGGGGCGATCAATGAGCAGTTCTTC. Its translation is CASSLYSGAINEQFF.

This clone was seen a few times. The rearrangement joins TRBV7-3 to TRBJ2-2; TRBD1 is a possible D gene (5 bases). CDR3 length equals 15 residues. V lost 2 bases and J lost 0, with 7 bases in between. Germline values: CDR1 SGHTA, CDR2 FQGTGA. The CDR3 is CASSLAGPNTGELFF. Here the CDR3 DNA reads TGTGCCAGCAGCTTAGCAGGGCCGAACACCGGGGAGCTGTTTTTT.

The rearrangement links TRBV19 to TRBJ1-2; 9 bases align to TRBD1. The germline V gene encodes CDR1 LNHDA and CDR2 SQIVND (reference sequence). The V and J ends lost 4 bases and 1 base, in that order; junction bases with no gene match: 10. The CDR3 covers 17 residues. The CDR3 sequence: CASSTRTGAPINYGYTF. In nucleotides, the CDR3 is TGTGCCAGTAGTACCAGGACAGGGGCCCCAATTAACTATGGCTACACCTTC.

The chain couples TRBV7-9 to TRBJ2-5; TRBD1 might be the D (6 bases). CDR3 size: 16 residues. From germline, CDR1 is SEHNR and CDR2 FQNEAQ (reference sequence). Trimming left V 6 bases short and J 5 bases short, with 22 bases between. CDR3 residues: CASSPRYREFGETQYF. For the CDR3, the DNA is TGTGCCAGCAGTCCCCGATACAGGGAGTTCGGGGAGACCCAGTACTTC. The whole variable domain, filled in from reference TRBV7-9 and TRBJ2-5, reads DTGVSQNPRHKITKRGQNVTFRCDPISEHNRLYWYRQTLGQGPEFLTYFQNEAQLEKSRLLSDRFSAERPKGSFSTLEIQRTEQGDSAMYLCASSPRYREFGETQYFGPGTRLLVL.

The chain couples TRBV5-1 to TRBJ1-6, with unresolved D. Germline assignment: CDR1 SGHRS and CDR2 YFSETQ. V lost 6 bases and J lost 0, with 7 bases in between. The CDR3 covers 14 residues. The CDR3 loop reads CASTGSSYNSPLHF. As DNA, the CDR3 is TGCGCCAGCACGGGGAGCTCCTATAATTCACCCCTCCACTTT.

The V and J genes are TRBV4-2 and TRBJ2-5; TRBD2 agrees at 10 bases. CDR3 length equals 16 residues. Germline values: CDR1 LGHNA, CDR2 YNFKEQ. V lost 4 bases to trimming and J lost 7 bases; unmatched junction nucleotides: 12. CDR3 sequence reads: CASSLVSGGAPGTQYF. Here the CDR3 DNA reads TGTGCCAGCAGCCTAGTAAGCGGGGGGGCTCCAGGGACCCAGTACTTC.

This sequence joins TRBV5-1 and TRBJ1-1; 8 bases match TRBD1. Per germline, CDR1 SGHRS and CDR2 YFSETQ. This CDR3 has 16 amino acids. V shed 4 bases and J 11 bases; nucleotides not matched to a gene: 19. The CDR3 bases are TGCGCCAGCAGCCCAACAAGTGTTTACAGGGGGACGTTTGCTTTCTTT. This codes for CASSPTSVYRGTFAFF.

V is TRBV7-2 and J is TRBJ2-3; D might be TRBD1 (5 bases). Germline loops: CDR1 SGHTA, CDR2 FQGNSA. V was clipped by 1 base and J by 2 bases, with 13 bases between them. The CDR3 spans 16 residues. CDR3 amino acids: CASSLVGQRNTDTQYF. CDR3 nucleotide sequence: TGTGCCAGCAGCTTAGTGGGGCAGAGAAACACAGATACGCAGTATTTT. Full variable domain (rest looked up from reference TRBV7-2 and TRBJ2-3): GAGVSQSPSNKVTEKGKDVELRCDPISGHTALYWYRQSLGQGLEFLIYFQGNSAPDKSGLPSDRFSAERTGGSVSTLTIQRTQQEDSAVYLCASSLVGQRNTDTQYFGPGTRLTVL.

This clone ranks as medium-sized (0.01 to 0.1%). Other DNA sequences from this sample encode an identical CDR3 as well. V usage is TRBV30 and J usage is TRBJ1-1; 7 nucleotides align to TRBD1. Trimming cost V 2 bases and J 2 bases; bases outside gene matches: 2. This CDR3 has 13 residues. Germline V gene sequence: CDR1 GTSNPN, CDR2 SVGIG (reference sequence). Here the CDR3 DNA reads TGTGCCTGGAGTAGGGACAGCAACACTGAAGCTTTCTTT. It specifies CAWSRDSNTEAFF.

The rearrangement uses TRBV28 and TRBJ2-7, with D maybe TRBD2 (6 bases). This CDR3 has 11 residues. V lost 4 bases and J lost 7, with 8 bases in between. Germline CDR1 is MDHEN and CDR2 is SYDVKM. The DNA of the CDR3 is TGTGCCAGCAGTTCTCGGGAGGAGCAGTACTTC. Amino acid sequence: CASSSREEQYF.

The chain is built from TRBV3-1 (or the pseudogene TRBV3-2) and TRBJ1-1, with D perhaps TRBD1 (5 bases). Per germline, CDR1 LGHDT and CDR2 YNNKEL (reference sequence). The CDR3 length is 15 residues. Trimming cost V 6 bases and J 1 base, with 15 bases left between them. The CDR3 nucleotides are TGTGCCAGCAGTTCATGGGGGGTTGGGAACACTGAAGCTTTCTTT. This codes for CASSSWGVGNTEAFF.

This clone is a singleton in its sample. This chain uses TRBV10-3 with TRBJ1-1, with 7 bases fitting TRBD1. Germline CDR1 and CDR2: ENHRY and SYGVKD. The CDR3 contains 13 residues. V trimming: 11 bases; J trimming: 0 bases; junction bases outside the gene matches: 6. CDR3 bases: TGTGCCTCCGAGGGACAGATGAACACTGAAGCTTTCTTT. It specifies CASEGQMNTEAFF.

The rearrangement uses TRBV7-3 and TRBJ1-1, with D possibly TRBD1 on 5 matching bases. V lost 0 bases, J lost 1 base, and 9 bases lay in between. CDR1 and CDR2 (germline): SGHTA, FQGTGA. The length of the CDR3 is 15 residues. CDR3: CASSLTDMGNTEAFF. The CDR3, as DNA: TGTGCCAGCAGCTTAACGGACATGGGGAACACTGAAGCTTTCTTT.

A few counts support this clone. This chain links TRBV2 with TRBJ1-5; D perhaps matches TRBD1 (6 bases). Germline values: CDR1 SNHLY, CDR2 FYNNEI. CDR3 length equals 14 residues. The V end lost 6 bases, the J end lost 2 bases, and 11 bases lay between the germline ends. The CDR3 DNA sequence: TGTGCCAGCAGAGGACAGAAGGGCAATCAGCCCCAGCATTTT. Amino acids: CASRGQKGNQPQHF.

This clone was observed a handful of times. The chain recombines TRBV5-5 with TRBJ1-5; tentatively, D is TRBD1 (5 bases). The germline V gene has CDR1 SGHKS and CDR2 YYEKEE (reference sequence). V lost 0 bases, J lost 4 bases, and 14 bases lay in between. The CDR3 is 16 amino acids. CDR3 region: CASSLAGTGQNQPQHF. The CDR3 DNA reads as TGTGCCAGCAGCTTGGCCGGCACAGGTCAAAATCAGCCCCAGCATTTT. Filled out from reference TRBV5-5 and TRBJ1-5, the complete variable domain reads DAGVTQSPTHLIKTRGQQVTLRCSPISGHKSVSWYQQVLGQGPQFIFQYYEKEERGRGNFPDRFSARQFPNYSSELNVNALLLGDSALYLCASSLAGTGQNQPQHFGDGTRLSIL.